This record covers a single T cell receptor (beta chain). The CDR3 sequence is 15 residues long. V dropped 7 bases and J dropped 2; count of bases not matched to a gene: 3. Germline loops: CDR1 SNHLY, CDR2 FYNNEI. Profiled with immunoSEQ multiplex PCR; TCRdb holds only in-frame clones, not every one. This sample has roughly 150,000 clones, with 82% found just once. This entry belongs to a study of blood T cell repertoires in COVID-19. Study overall: Acute and convalescent COVID-19 specimens originated in the United States, Italy and Spain.

The chain couples TRBV2 to TRBJ2-1, with 12 nucleotides matching TRBD2. This TCR derives from a human donor with acute or convalescent COVID-19. The donor label of this sample is uncertain. The sequenced sample consisted of peripheral blood. The CDR3 bases are TGTGCCAGCACCAGACTAGCGGGGGCCTACAATGAGCAGTTCTTC. Translation gives CASTRLAGAYNEQFF.